This T cell receptor beta chain was found in a study of OX40 agonist ivuxolimab in advanced cancers. Study background: Patients got intravenous ivuxolimab at 0.01 to 10 mg/kg every 2 weeks. Three patients responded partially, comprising one with hepatocellular carcinoma and two with cutaneous melanoma.

Collection of blood occurred at baseline, at cycle 4 day 1, and at cycle 7 day 1. Some clones are missing from TCRdb's copy, which holds only in-frame ones; the method was immunoSEQ multiplex PCR. The sample consists of roughly 80,000 clones, 84% of them appearing once. A note on this clone: Its specificity is not known.

Trimming removed 0 bases from V and 2 bases from J; junction bases left unmatched: 13. Germline V gene lookup returns CDR1 MGHRA and CDR2 YSYEKL. This CDR3 has 19 amino acids. General observations from the study: On average, CD8+ T cells had more expanded clones than CD4+.

This receptor was taken from an adult with an advanced solid tumor such as melanoma, head and neck, liver or kidney cancer. Sequences were derived from CD4+ or CD8+ T cells sorted from blood, sampled in a trial of the OX40 agonist ivuxolimab. V gene TRBV4-1 combines with J gene TRBJ2-5, with 9 bases aligning to TRBD2. The CDR3: CASSQDREVGAGGQETQYF. DNA for the CDR3: TGCGCCAGCAGCCAAGATAGGGAGGTCGGTGCGGGGGGGCAAGAGACCCAGTACTTC.